This entry lists 10 T cell receptor beta chains sequenced from one sample in a study of blood T cell repertoires in COVID-19. TCRdb's copy holds only in-frame clones and misses some; the assay was immunoSEQ multiplex PCR. The repertoire includes about 160,000 clones, 65% to 85% of them detected once, and about 5.8% sits in the top ten. Input material: PBMCs or T cells enriched from blood (not recorded which). The receptors stem from a woman aged 35 to 49 with acute COVID-19.

As DNA, the CDR3 is TGTGCCAGCAGTCGGGGAGTGAACACCGGGGAGCTGTTTTTT. Translating gives CASSRGVNTGELFF. V usage is TRBV25-1 and J usage is TRBJ2-2, with D possibly TRBD2 on 5 matching bases. The CDR3 spans 14 residues. Trimming stripped 5 bases from V and 1 base from J, with 8 bases between. Germline V lookup: CDR1 MGHDK, CDR2 SYGVNS.

V and J are TRBV18 and TRBJ1-1; the match to TRBD1 covers 8 bases. V lost 5 bases and J lost 1; bases outside the gene matches: 3. Per the germline V gene, CDR1 is KGHSH and CDR2 is LQKENI. CDR3 size: 14 residues. CDR3 sequence reads: CASSVGQGNTEAFF. CDR3 in DNA: TGTGCCAGCTCAGTTGGACAGGGGAACACTGAAGCTTTCTTT.

This rearrangement joins TRBV3-1 (or the pseudogene TRBV3-2) to TRBJ2-5; TRBD2 matches 8 bases. The V gene end was trimmed by 0 bases and the J gene end by 7 bases; junction bases not matched to a gene: 10. CDR3 size: 16 residues. Germline V gene lookup returns CDR1 LGHDT and CDR2 YNNKEL (reference sequence). The chain's CDR3 is CASSQDGGLAGVTQYF. CDR3 sequence (DNA): TGTGCCAGCAGCCAAGATGGGGGGCTAGCGGGCGTGACCCAGTACTTC.

The rearrangement links TRBV5-1 to TRBJ1-6; 7 nucleotides align to TRBD1. The CDR3 has 17 residues. V shed 4 bases, J shed 9 bases, and the junction held 16 bases outside the gene matches. Germline CDR1 and CDR2: SGHRS and YFSETQ. CDR3 protein: CASSPGQTLLEVSPLHF. Here the CDR3 DNA reads TGCGCCAGCAGCCCGGGACAGACGTTGTTAGAGGTTTCACCCCTCCACTTT.

The chain joins TRBV10-3 to TRBJ1-3; TRBD1 matches at 11 bases. After removal of 3 bases from V and 6 bases from J, the junction contained 7 bases not matched to a gene. Germline V CDR1 and CDR2: ENHRY, SYGVKD. The CDR3 runs 16 residues. The CDR3 region is CAISDSRTGGVNTIYF. Written as DNA, the CDR3 is TGTGCCATCAGTGATAGCCGGACAGGGGGCGTAAACACCATATATTTT.

There are a few counts of this clone. V and J are TRBV2 and TRBJ2-7; D may be TRBD1 (5 bases). CDR3 length equals 15 residues. Trimming shortened V by 7 bases and J by 6 bases, and 22 bases separated the two germline ends. Looked up from germline, CDR1 is SNHLY and CDR2 is FYNNEI. This CDR3 is CASTQGRILPSEQYF. The CDR3, as DNA: TGTGCCAGCACGCAGGGCCGTATTCTCCCTTCCGAGCAGTACTTC.

The CDR3 sequence: CASRDSSYEQYV. The CDR3 DNA reads TGTGCCAGCAGGGACAGTTCCTACGAGCAGTACGTC. V is TRBV27 and J is TRBJ2-7; D possibly corresponds to TRBD1 (6 bases). The CDR3 is 12 amino acids. Germline CDR1 is MNHEY and CDR2 is SMNVEV (reference sequence). V was pared by 6 bases and J by 1 base, with 7 bases between.

The chain uses TRBV19 and TRBJ2-7; 12 nucleotides agree with TRBD1. This CDR3 is built from 17 residues. V shed 4 bases and J 3 bases; nucleotides not matched to a gene: 10. Germline V gene lookup returns CDR1 LNHDA and CDR2 SQIVND (reference sequence). CDR3 sequence reads: CASSSDLGTGGVYEQYF. CDR3 nucleotide sequence: TGTGCCAGTAGTAGTGACCTCGGGACAGGGGGCGTCTACGAGCAGTACTTC.

The chain recombines TRBV7-9 with TRBJ2-5, with 7 bases that match TRBD2. The CDR3 extends over 15 amino acids. Looked up from germline, CDR1 is SEHNR and CDR2 is FQNEAQ (reference sequence). The CDR3 nucleotides are TGTGTCACAGCAGATGGACTAGGCAATCAAGAGACCCAGTACTTC. It codes for CVTADGLGNQETQYF.

This sequence joins TRBV11-3 and TRBJ2-4; D is uncertain. The CDR3 has 15 residues. V shed 4 bases and J shed 4 bases, with 14 bases lying between them. The germline CDR1 and CDR2 sequences are SGHNT and YENEEA. CDR3 residues: CASSSARGAKNIQYF. The CDR3, as DNA: TGTGCCAGCAGCTCCGCGCGAGGAGCTAAAAACATTCAGTACTTC.